Below, 26 T cell receptor beta chains from the same sample are listed, as sequenced in a study of regulatory T cells in long-lasting Graves disease. CDR3-region Arm-PCR and iRepertoire HTBI primers produced the TCR beta libraries. MiXCR, applied by TCRdb to the multiplex PCR reads, yields one record per CDR3 protein. The table includes 530,000 or so distinct CDR3 sequences, 16% detected once. Time point reported: newly diagnosed GD, antithyroid drugs for less than 3 months. Extracted RNA from PBMCs served as the source of the TCR library. These data are also associated with another study on T cells in Graves' hyperthyroidism and ophthalmopathy.

Sequenced material: peripheral blood mononuclear cells (PBMCs), taken at new diagnosis, from a patient treated with antithyroid drugs. Receptor source: a man aged 18 to 30 with Graves disease.

The CDR3 nucleotides read TGTGCCAGCAGCTTAACCGGCAGGGACGAGCAGTACTTC. Protein: CASSLTGRDEQYF. The rearrangement uses TRBV7-3 and TRBJ2-7, with a weak D call TRBD1 (5 bases). V was trimmed by 0 bases and J by 5 bases, leaving 8 bases between them. CDR3 size: 13 residues. CDR1 SGHTA and CDR2 FQGTGA come from the germline V gene.

Of note for this clonotype: The missing conserved phenylalanine or tryptophan at the end of this CDR3 makes a read error likely. The J gene is TRBJ2-3, the V gene TRBV28, with 9 bases aligning to TRBD1. Germline V gives CDR1 MDHEN, CDR2 SYDVKM. V shed 6 bases, J shed 3 bases, and the junction held 4 bases outside the gene matches. The CDR3 has 14 residues. CDR3 loop: CASSPGQGTDTQYS. The CDR3 nucleotides read TGTGCCAGCAGCCCGGGACAGGGAACAGATACGCAGTATTCT.

In this sample, this clonotype turned up a few times. The chain employs TRBV9 and TRBJ2-7; 7 nucleotides line up with TRBD1. In germline, CDR1 is SGDLS, CDR2 YYNGEE. This CDR3 has 14 amino acids. J was trimmed by 0 bases and V by 3 bases; bases with no gene match: 3. CDR3 sequence (DNA): TGTGCCAGCAGCGGGTGGGACAGCTCCTACGAGCAGTACTTC. It specifies CASSGWDSSYEQYF. Drawing the rest from reference TRBV9 and TRBJ2-7, the complete variable domain is DSGVTQTPKHLITATGQRVTLRCSPRSGDLSVYWYQQSLDQGLQFLIQYYNGEERAKGNILERFSAQQFPDLHSELNLSSLELGDSALYFCASSGWDSSYEQYFGPGTRLTVT.

The sample holds many counts of this clonotype. This chain uses TRBV28 with TRBJ1-3; D not resolved. Germline V gives CDR1 MDHEN, CDR2 SYDVKM. The CDR3 is 15 amino acids. The ends were cut back, 6 bases at V and 0 bases at J, with 12 bases in the middle. CDR3 sequence reads: CASRSTVHSGNTIYF. The CDR3 nucleotides are TGTGCCAGCAGATCCACAGTGCACTCTGGAAACACCATATATTTT.

The chain is built from TRBV20-1 and TRBJ2-7; D unclear. CDR3 length: 14 amino acids. Germline lookup yields CDR1 DFQATT and CDR2 SNEGSKA (reference sequence). V was pared by 0 bases and J by 2 bases, with 11 bases between. CDR3 amino acids: CSAREVGMAYEQYF. In DNA form, the CDR3 reads TGCAGTGCTAGAGAGGTGGGGATGGCCTACGAGCAGTACTTC.

Many counts were recorded for this clonotype. This sequence joins TRBV30 and TRBJ1-5; no clear D gene. The CDR3 totals 13 residues. Trimming left V 0 bases short and J 6 bases short, with 9 bases between. Germline lookup yields CDR1 GTSNPN and CDR2 SVGIG (reference sequence). CDR3 in DNA: TGTGCCTGGAGTGTATCGGGCCCTCAGCCCCAGCATTTT. It specifies CAWSVSGPQPQHF.

This clonotype was counted ten times or more. This chain uses TRBV29-1 with TRBJ2-4; 9 positions agree with TRBD2. The CDR3 runs to 14 residues. The J segment lost 6 bases and the V segment lost 0 bases, leaving 3 bases of the junction unmatched. The germline CDR1 and CDR2 sequences are SQVTM and ANQGSEA. The CDR3 DNA reads TGCAGCGTTGAAGAGGGAGCGGGGGGAAACATTCAGTACTTC. Protein sequence: CSVEEGAGGNIQYF.

This sequence joins TRBV5-1 and TRBJ2-2; perhaps TRBD1 as D (5 bases). Germline values: CDR1 SGHRS, CDR2 YFSETQ. The CDR3 extends over 16 amino acids. V lost 8 bases, J lost 4 bases, and 21 bases lay in between. CDR3 DNA sequence: TGCGCCAGTTCAACGTCGACAGTCCTACCCACCGGGGAGCTGTTTTTT. Translating it yields CASSTSTVLPTGELFF. Based on the CDR3 plus reference TRBV5-1 and TRBJ2-2, the full variable domain is KAGVTQTPRYLIKTRGQQVTLSCSPISGHRSVSWYQQTPGQGLQFLFEYFSETQRNKGNFPGRFSGRQFSNSRSEMNVSTLELGDSALYLCASSTSTVLPTGELFFGEGSRLTVL.

This sequence joins TRBV19 and TRBJ2-5, with D perhaps TRBD1 (6 bases). The CDR3 is made up of 14 amino acids. In germline, CDR1 is LNHDA, CDR2 SQIVND (reference sequence). Trimming removed 8 bases from V and 5 bases from J, with 18 bases in between. This CDR3 reads CASSTGRYQETQYF. CDR3 in DNA: TGTGCCAGTTCTACAGGGCGGTATCAGGAGACCCAGTACTTC.

This clonotype was counted at least ten times. V is TRBV11-2 and J is TRBJ2-5; D uncertain. V was clipped by 0 bases and J by 1 base, with 3 bases between them. The germline gives CDR1 SGHAT, CDR2 FQNNGV. The CDR3 spans 13 residues. CDR3 nucleotides: TGTGCCAGCAGCTTAGAAGTCCAAGAGACCCAGTACTTC. It translates to CASSLEVQETQYF.

This clonotype has ten or more counts. The chain carries TRBV20-1 and TRBJ2-7; D is ambiguous. V was shortened by 4 bases and J by 7 bases, with 14 bases between the two germline ends. The CDR3 is made up of 12 amino acids. Germline V gene sequence: CDR1 DFQATT, CDR2 SNEGSKA (reference sequence). The CDR3 bases are TGCAGTGCTATGAAGGGAAGTGGGGAGCAGTACTTC. Its protein product is CSAMKGSGEQYF.

The table lists this clonotype with many counts. This chain uses TRBV2 with TRBJ2-7; 7 bases map to TRBD2. The V gene's germline CDR1 is SNHLY and CDR2 FYNNEI. With 3 bases clipped from V and 2 bases from J, the junction kept 7 bases outside the gene matches. This CDR3 is built from 15 residues. The CDR3: CASSEAGGWTYEQYF. In nucleotides, the CDR3 is TGTGCCAGCAGTGAGGCCGGGGGGTGGACCTACGAGCAGTACTTC.

This clonotype has only one observation. The chain employs TRBV28 and TRBJ2-3; TRBD2 matches 8 bases. CDR1 MDHEN and CDR2 SYDVKM come from the germline V gene. Germline trimming cut 7 bases from V and 4 bases from J; bases unmatched to any gene: 7. The CDR3 extends over 14 amino acids. The CDR3 nucleotides are TGTGCCAGCATCATTAGCGGGGAGTCAGATACGCAGTATTTT. Protein product: CASIISGESDTQYF.

The chain joins TRBV27 to TRBJ1-1; D is undetermined. The germline V gene encodes CDR1 MNHEY and CDR2 SMNVEV (reference sequence). V was trimmed by 4 bases and J by 5 bases, leaving 11 bases between them. The CDR3 totals 13 residues. DNA of the CDR3: TGTGCCAGCAGTTCAGCCGCGGGGACTGAAGCTTTCTTT. This sequence encodes CASSSAAGTEAFF.

This clonotype was recorded at least ten times. The chain has TRBV10-3 and TRBJ2-1; TRBD2 matches 11 bases. The CDR3 sequence is 15 residues long. Germline CDR1 and CDR2: ENHRY and SYGVKD. The V segment lost 10 bases and the J segment 0 bases; nucleotides outside the gene matches: 5. DNA for the CDR3: TGTGCCAGCGGGACTAGCGGTAGCTCCTACAATGAGCAGTTCTTC. Its translation: CASGTSGSSYNEQFF.

In this sample, this clonotype turned up many times. The rearrangement uses TRBV6-5 and TRBJ1-1; 7 nucleotides match TRBD1. Germline trimming cut 2 bases from V and 4 bases from J; bases unmatched to any gene: 4. Germline loops: CDR1 MNHEY, CDR2 SVGAGI. The CDR3 spans 14 residues. CDR3: CASSYRQGGTEAFF. The CDR3 DNA follows: TGTGCCAGCAGTTACCGACAGGGAGGCACTGAAGCTTTCTTT.

Worth noting for this clonotype: Just one base apart from a much larger clone, this may be a read error. This chain links TRBV20-1 with TRBJ2-3, with TRBD2 identical over 11 bases. The J call is uncertain, as TRBJ2-1 better fits the DNA end. Germline V gene sequence: CDR1 DFQATT, CDR2 SNEGSKA (reference sequence). The CDR3 contains 14 residues. Here the CDR3 DNA reads TGCAGTGCTAGTGACACTAGCGGGAGCAATGAGCAGTTCTTC. Translating gives CSASDTSGSNEQFF.

A few counts support this clonotype. V gene TRBV16 combines with J gene TRBJ2-1; 8 nucleotides align to TRBD2. The V segment lost 3 bases and the J segment 6 bases; nucleotides outside the gene matches: 4. Per the germline V gene, CDR1 is KGHSY and CDR2 is FQNENV. CDR3 length equals 14 residues. CDR3 coding DNA: TGTGCCAGCAGCCAGTCCGGGACTAGCAATGAGCAGTTCTTC. It translates to CASSQSGTSNEQFF.

This clonotype was picked up a small number of times. The chain joins TRBV6-2 or TRBV6-3 to TRBJ2-7; the match to TRBD2 covers 9 bases. Germline-derived CDR1 and CDR2 are MNHEY and SVGEGT. The CDR3 is made up of 21 amino acids. J was trimmed by 0 bases and V by 6 bases; bases with no gene match: 24. As DNA, the CDR3 is TGTGCCAGCAGCGTAGCCGCGGGGGGGGTCAGAGAAGCCGGGTCCTCCTACGAGCAGTACTTC. Its translation: CASSVAAGGVREAGSSYEQYF.

This clonotype was observed at least ten times. In DNA, the CDR3 is TGTGCCAGCAGCCGCCAGGCCTCCCTCATCAATGAGCAGTTCTTC. Its translation is CASSRQASLINEQFF. The chain is built from TRBV11-2 and TRBJ2-1; D uncertain. This CDR3 has 15 amino acids. Trimming shortened V by 5 bases and J by 6 bases, and 17 bases separated the two germline ends. CDR1 is SGHAT, CDR2 FQNNGV, per germline.

This clonotype was counted ten times or more. The chain links TRBV28 to TRBJ1-2; no clear D gene. CDR3 size: 13 residues. In germline, CDR1 is MDHEN, CDR2 SYDVKM. V dropped 2 bases and J dropped 5 bases, with 9 bases sitting between them. The chain's CDR3 is CASSLGHAYGYTF. CDR3 sequence (DNA): TGTGCCAGCAGTTTAGGTCATGCATATGGCTACACCTTC.

The sample holds many counts of this clonotype. The chain combines TRBV2 with TRBJ2-3, with D perhaps matching TRBD1 (7 bases). The length of the CDR3 is 16 residues. V lost 6 bases and J lost 1, with 17 bases in between. The germline CDR1 and CDR2 sequences are SNHLY and FYNNEI. DNA for the CDR3: TGTGCCAGCAGGCCCCTTACAGGGGAGGGCACAGATACGCAGTATTTT. It yields the protein CASRPLTGEGTDTQYF.

There are a few counts of this clonotype. The V call is TRBV27, the J call TRBJ1-5; D may be TRBD1 (5 bases). V was clipped by 6 bases and J by 4 bases, with 16 bases between them. The CDR3 is 15 residues long. The germline V gene has CDR1 MNHEY and CDR2 SMNVEV (reference sequence). CDR3 protein: CASRRGSLWNQPQHF. The CDR3, as DNA: TGTGCCAGCAGAAGGGGCAGCTTGTGGAATCAGCCCCAGCATTTT.

This clonotype was observed at least ten times. The chain carries TRBV7-3 and TRBJ1-6; tentatively, D is TRBD1 (6 bases). The CDR3 runs to 14 residues. CDR1 is SGHTA, CDR2 FQGTGA, per germline. Trimming left V 2 bases short and J 6 bases short, with 8 bases between. This chain's CDR3 is CASSLGDINSPLHF. CDR3 nucleotide sequence: TGTGCCAGCAGCTTAGGGGACATTAATTCACCCCTCCACTTT.

This clonotype was seen more than once but under ten times. The chain has TRBV19 and TRBJ2-7; unclear D gene. The germline gives CDR1 LNHDA, CDR2 SQIVND (reference sequence). V lost 7 bases to trimming and J lost 1 base, with 8 bases between them. This CDR3 is built from 12 residues. The CDR3 DNA follows: TGTGCCAGTACCGACACTTCCTACGAGCAGTACTTC. It translates to CASTDTSYEQYF.

V gene TRBV7-6 combines with J gene TRBJ2-7; no clear D gene. Germline V gives CDR1 SGHVS, CDR2 FNYEAQ. CDR3 length: 13 amino acids. Trimming removed 5 bases from V and 8 bases from J, with 16 bases in between. The CDR3 DNA is TGTGCCAGCAGCAACGGCTCCCTTAAGAAGCAGTACTTC. This gives the protein CASSNGSLKKQYF.